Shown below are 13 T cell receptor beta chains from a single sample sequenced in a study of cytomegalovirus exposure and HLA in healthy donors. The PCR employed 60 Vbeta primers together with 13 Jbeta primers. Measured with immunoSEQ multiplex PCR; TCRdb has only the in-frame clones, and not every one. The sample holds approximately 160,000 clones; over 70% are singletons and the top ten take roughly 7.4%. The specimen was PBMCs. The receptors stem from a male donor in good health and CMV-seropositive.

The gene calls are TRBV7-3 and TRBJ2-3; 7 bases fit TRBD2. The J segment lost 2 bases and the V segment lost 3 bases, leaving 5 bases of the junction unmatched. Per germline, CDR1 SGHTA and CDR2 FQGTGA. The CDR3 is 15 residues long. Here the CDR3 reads CASSFFAGDTDTQYF. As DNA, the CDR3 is TGTGCCAGCAGCTTCTTCGCGGGGGACACAGATACGCAGTATTTT.

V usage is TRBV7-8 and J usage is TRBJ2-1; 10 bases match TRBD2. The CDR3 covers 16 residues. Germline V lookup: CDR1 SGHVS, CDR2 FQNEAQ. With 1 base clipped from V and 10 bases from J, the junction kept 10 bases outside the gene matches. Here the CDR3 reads CASSLVEAGGQEEQFF. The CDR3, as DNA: TGTGCCAGCAGCTTAGTGGAAGCGGGGGGGCAGGAAGAGCAGTTCTTC.

The CDR3 DNA follows: TGTGCCAGCAAAAGGGGACAGGGAACTGAAGCTTTCTTT. Amino acids: CASKRGQGTEAFF. The chain links TRBV6-1 to TRBJ1-1; 9 bases map to TRBD1. V lost 7 bases and J lost 5; bases outside the gene matches: 5. The CDR3 runs 13 residues. The germline gives CDR1 MNHNS, CDR2 SASEGT.

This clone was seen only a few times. The CDR3 region has the DNA TGTGCCAGCAGTGAACTAGCGGGGGGGCCTAATGAGCAGTTCTTC. As protein: CASSELAGGPNEQFF. The chain uses TRBV6-1 and TRBJ2-1; 12 nucleotides match TRBD2. Germline CDR1 MNHNS, CDR2 SASEGT. The ends lost 2 bases at V and 7 bases at J; junction bases unmatched: 3. This CDR3 has 15 residues.

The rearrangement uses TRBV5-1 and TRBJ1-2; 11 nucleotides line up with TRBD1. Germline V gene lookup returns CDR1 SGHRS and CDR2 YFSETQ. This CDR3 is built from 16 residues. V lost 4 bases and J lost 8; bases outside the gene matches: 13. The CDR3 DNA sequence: TGCGCCAGCAGCAGGACAGGGGGCAACGCGGTAGGGGGCTACACCTTC. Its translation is CASSRTGGNAVGGYTF.

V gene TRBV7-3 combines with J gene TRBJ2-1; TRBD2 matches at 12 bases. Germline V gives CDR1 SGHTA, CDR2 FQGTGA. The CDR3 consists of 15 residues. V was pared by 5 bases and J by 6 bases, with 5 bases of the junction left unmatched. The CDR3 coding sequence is TGTGCCAGCAGCACCCCTAGCGGGGGGGCCAATGAGCAGTTCTTC. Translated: CASSTPSGGANEQFF.

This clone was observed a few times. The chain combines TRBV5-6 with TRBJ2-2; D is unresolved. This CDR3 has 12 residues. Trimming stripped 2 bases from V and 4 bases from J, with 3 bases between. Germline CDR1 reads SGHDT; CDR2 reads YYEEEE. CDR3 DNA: TGTGCCAGCAGCTTCGGCACCGGGGAGCTGTTTTTT. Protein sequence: CASSFGTGELFF.

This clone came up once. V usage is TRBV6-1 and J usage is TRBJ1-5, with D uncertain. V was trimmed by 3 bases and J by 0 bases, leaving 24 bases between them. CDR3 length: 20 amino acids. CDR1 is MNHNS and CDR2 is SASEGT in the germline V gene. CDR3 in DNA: TGTGCCAGCAGTGACGAGAAGCGGGAACCTCCGTTCTATAGCAATCAGCCCCAGCATTTT. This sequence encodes CASSDEKREPPFYSNQPQHF.

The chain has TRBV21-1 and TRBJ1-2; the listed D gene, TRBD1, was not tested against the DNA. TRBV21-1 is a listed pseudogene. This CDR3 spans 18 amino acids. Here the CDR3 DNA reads TGTGCCAGCAGCAAAGTTGGCAGGGGGCGCATCTTGAACTATGGCTACACCTTC. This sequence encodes CASSKVGRGRILNYGYTF.

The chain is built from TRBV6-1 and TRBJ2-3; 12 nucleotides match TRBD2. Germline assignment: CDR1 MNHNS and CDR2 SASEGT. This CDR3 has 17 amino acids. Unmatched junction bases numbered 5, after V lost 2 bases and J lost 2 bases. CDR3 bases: TGTGCCAGCAGTGAACTGCTAGCGGGGGGGAACACAGATACGCAGTATTTT. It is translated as CASSELLAGGNTDTQYF.

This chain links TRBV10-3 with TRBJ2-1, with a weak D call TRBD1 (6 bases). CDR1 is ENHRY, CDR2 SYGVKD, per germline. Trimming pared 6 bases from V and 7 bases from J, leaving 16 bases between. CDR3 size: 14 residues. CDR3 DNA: TGTGCCATCAGCCCAGTAGGACAGACGAATGAGCAGTTCTTC. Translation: CAISPVGQTNEQFF.

This CDR3 is CASSYSTGGQETQYF. CDR3 DNA sequence: TGTGCCAGCAGTTACTCGACAGGGGGCCAAGAGACCCAGTACTTC. This sequence joins TRBV6-6 and TRBJ2-5, with 9 bases fitting TRBD1. Germline CDR1 is MNHNY and CDR2 is SVGAGI (reference sequence). V shed 0 bases, J shed 1 base, and the junction held 0 bases outside the gene matches. The CDR3 loop spans 15 amino acids.

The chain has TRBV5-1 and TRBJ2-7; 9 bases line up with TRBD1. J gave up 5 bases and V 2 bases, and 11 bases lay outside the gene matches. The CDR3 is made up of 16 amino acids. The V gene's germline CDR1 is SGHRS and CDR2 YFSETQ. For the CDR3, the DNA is TGCGCCAGCAGCTTTCTACCGGGACAGGGAAACGACGAGCAGTACTTC. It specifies CASSFLPGQGNDEQYF.